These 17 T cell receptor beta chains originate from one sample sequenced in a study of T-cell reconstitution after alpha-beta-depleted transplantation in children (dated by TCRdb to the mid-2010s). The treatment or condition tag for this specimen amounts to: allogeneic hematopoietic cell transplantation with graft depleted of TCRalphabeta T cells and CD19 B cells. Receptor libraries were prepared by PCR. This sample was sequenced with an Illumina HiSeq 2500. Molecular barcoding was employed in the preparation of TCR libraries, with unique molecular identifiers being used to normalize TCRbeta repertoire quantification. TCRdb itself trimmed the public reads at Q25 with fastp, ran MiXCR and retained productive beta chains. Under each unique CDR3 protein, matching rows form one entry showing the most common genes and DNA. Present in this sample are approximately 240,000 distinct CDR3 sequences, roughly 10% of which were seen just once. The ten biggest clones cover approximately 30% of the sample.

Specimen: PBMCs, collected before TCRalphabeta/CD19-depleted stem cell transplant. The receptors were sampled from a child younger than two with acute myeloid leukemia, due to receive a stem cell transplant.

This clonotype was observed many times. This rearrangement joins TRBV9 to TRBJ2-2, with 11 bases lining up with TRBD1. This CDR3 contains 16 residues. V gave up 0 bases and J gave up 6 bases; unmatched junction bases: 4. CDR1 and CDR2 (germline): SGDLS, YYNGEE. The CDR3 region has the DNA TGTGCCAGCAGCGTAGAGGGACAGGGGGTCGCCGGGGAGCTGTTTTTT. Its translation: CASSVEGQGVAGELFF. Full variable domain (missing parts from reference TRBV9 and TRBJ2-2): DSGVTQTPKHLITATGQRVTLRCSPRSGDLSVYWYQQSLDQGLQFLIQYYNGEERAKGNILERFSAQQFPDLHSELNLSSLELGDSALYFCASSVEGQGVAGELFFGEGSRLTVL.

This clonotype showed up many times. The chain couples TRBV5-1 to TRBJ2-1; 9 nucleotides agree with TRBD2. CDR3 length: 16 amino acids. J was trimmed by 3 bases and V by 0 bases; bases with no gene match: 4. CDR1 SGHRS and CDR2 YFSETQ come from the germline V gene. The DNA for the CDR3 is TGCGCCAGCAGCTTGGTAGGACTAGCGAACTACAATGAGCAGTTCTTC. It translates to CASSLVGLANYNEQFF. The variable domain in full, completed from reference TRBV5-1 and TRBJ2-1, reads KAGVTQTPRYLIKTRGQQVTLSCSPISGHRSVSWYQQTPGQGLQFLFEYFSETQRNKGNFPGRFSGRQFSNSRSEMNVSTLELGDSALYLCASSLVGLANYNEQFFGPGTRLTVL.

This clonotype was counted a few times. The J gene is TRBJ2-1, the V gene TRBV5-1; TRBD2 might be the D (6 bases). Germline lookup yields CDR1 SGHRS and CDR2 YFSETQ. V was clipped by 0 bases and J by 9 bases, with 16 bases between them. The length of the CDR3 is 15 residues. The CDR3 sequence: CASSLVASEGGEQFF. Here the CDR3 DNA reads TGCGCCAGCAGCTTGGTGGCTAGCGAGGGCGGTGAGCAGTTCTTC.

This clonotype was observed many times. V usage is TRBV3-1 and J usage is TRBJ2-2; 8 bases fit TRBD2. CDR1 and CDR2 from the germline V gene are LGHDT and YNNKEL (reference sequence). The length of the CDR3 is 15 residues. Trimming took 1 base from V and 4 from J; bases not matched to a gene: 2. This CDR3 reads CASSQGRGATGELFF. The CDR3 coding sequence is TGTGCCAGCAGCCAAGGGCGGGGGGCCACCGGGGAGCTGTTTTTT.

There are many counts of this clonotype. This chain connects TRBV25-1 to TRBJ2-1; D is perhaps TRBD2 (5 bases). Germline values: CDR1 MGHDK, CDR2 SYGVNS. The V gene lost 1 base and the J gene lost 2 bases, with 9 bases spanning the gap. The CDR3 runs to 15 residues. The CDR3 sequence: CASSEWRAAYNEQFF. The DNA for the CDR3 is TGTGCCAGCAGTGAATGGCGGGCCGCCTACAATGAGCAGTTCTTC.

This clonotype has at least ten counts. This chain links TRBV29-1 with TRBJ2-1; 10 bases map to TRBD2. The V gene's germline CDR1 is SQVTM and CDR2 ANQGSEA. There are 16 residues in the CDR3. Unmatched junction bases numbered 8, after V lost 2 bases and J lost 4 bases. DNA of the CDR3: TGCAGCGTTGAATTAGCGGGAGGAGGACAGTACAATGAGCAGTTCTTC. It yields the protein CSVELAGGGQYNEQFF.

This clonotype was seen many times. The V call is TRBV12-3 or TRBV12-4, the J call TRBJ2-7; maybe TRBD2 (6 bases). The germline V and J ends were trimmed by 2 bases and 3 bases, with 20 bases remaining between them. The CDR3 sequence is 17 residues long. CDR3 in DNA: TGTGCCAGCAGTTTATGGAGCGGTAGAAGCGGGTACTACGAGCAGTACTTC. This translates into CASSLWSGRSGYYEQYF.

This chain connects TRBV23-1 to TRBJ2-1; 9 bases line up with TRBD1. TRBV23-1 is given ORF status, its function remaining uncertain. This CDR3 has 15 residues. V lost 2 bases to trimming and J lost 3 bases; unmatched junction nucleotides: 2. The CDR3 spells CASSQPDRGYNEQFF. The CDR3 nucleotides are TGCGCCAGCAGTCAACCGGACAGGGGCTACAATGAGCAGTTCTTC.

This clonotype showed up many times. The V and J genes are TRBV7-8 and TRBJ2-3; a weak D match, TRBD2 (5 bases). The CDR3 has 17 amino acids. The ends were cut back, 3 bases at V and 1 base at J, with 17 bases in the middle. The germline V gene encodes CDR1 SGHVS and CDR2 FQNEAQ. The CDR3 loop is CASSFLGLGKGTDTQYF. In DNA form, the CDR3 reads TGTGCCAGCAGCTTTCTTGGACTGGGCAAGGGCACAGATACGCAGTATTTT.

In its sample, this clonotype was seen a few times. For the CDR3, the DNA is TGTGCCAGCAGCTCTATGGAATTCGCGAACACCGGGGAGCTGTTTTTT. Translating gives CASSSMEFANTGELFF. The chain joins TRBV5-4 to TRBJ2-2; D gene uncertain. Trimming cost V 3 bases and J 0 bases, with 12 bases left between them. The CDR3 length is 16 residues. The germline V gene has CDR1 SGHNT and CDR2 YYREEE (reference sequence).

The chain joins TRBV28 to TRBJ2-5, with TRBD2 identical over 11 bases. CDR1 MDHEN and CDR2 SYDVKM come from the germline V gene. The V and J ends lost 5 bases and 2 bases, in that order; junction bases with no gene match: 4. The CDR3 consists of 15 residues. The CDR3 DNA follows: TGTGCCAGCAGTCTTAGCGGGGGGGAGCAAGAGACCCAGTACTTC. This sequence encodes CASSLSGGEQETQYF.

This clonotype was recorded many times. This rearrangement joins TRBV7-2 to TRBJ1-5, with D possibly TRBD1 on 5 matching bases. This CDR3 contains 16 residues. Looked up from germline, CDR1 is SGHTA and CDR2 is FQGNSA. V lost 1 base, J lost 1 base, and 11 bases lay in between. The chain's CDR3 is CASSLVAGGSNQPQHF. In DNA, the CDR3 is TGTGCCAGCAGCTTAGTGGCGGGGGGAAGCAATCAGCCCCAGCATTTT.

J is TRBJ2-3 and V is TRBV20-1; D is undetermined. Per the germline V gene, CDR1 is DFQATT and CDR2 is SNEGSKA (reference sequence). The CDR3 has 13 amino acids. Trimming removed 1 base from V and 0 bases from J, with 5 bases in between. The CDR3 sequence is CSARATSTDTQYF. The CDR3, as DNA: TGCAGTGCTAGAGCGACTAGCACAGATACGCAGTATTTT.

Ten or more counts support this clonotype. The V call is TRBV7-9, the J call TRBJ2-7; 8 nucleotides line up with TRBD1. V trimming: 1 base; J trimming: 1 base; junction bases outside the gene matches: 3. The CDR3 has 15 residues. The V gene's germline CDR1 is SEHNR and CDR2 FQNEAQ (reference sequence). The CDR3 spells CASSLGDRISYEQYF. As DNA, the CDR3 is TGTGCCAGCAGCTTAGGGGACAGGATTTCCTACGAGCAGTACTTC.

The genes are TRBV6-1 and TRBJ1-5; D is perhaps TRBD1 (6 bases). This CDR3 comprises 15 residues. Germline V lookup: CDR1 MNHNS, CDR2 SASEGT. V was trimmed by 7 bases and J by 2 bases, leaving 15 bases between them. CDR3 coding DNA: TGTGCCAGCACACAACAGGGAATGGGCAATCAGCCCCAGCATTTT. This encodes CASTQQGMGNQPQHF.

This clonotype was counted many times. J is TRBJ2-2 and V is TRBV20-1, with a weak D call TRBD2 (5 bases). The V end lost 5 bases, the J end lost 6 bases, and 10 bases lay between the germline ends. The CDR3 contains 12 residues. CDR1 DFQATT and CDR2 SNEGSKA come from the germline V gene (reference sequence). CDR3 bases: TGCAGTGCTGGAGGACGGGCCGGGGAGCTGTTTTTT. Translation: CSAGGRAGELFF.

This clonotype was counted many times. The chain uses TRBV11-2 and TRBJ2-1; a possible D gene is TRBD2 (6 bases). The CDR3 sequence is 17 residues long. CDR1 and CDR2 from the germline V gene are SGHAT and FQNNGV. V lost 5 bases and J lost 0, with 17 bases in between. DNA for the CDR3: TGTGCCAGCAGCCCTCGGGGGTTGGCTTTCTCCTACAATGAGCAGTTCTTC. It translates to CASSPRGLAFSYNEQFF.